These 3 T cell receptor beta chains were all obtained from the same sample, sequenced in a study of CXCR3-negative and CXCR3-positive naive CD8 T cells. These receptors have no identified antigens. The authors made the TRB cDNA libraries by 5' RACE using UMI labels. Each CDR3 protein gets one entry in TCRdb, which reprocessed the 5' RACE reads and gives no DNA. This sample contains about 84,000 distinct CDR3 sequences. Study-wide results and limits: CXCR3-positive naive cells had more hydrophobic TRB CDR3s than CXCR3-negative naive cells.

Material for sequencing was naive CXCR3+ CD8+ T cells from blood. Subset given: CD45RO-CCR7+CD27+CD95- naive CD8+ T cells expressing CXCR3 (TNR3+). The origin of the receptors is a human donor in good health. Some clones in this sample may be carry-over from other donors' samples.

The CDR3 here is CASSQGGLNEQYF. The rearrangement uses TRBV3-1 and TRBJ2-7; as DNA is missing, the TRBD1 call by TCRdb cannot be tested. Germline-derived CDR1 and CDR2 are LGHDT and YNNKEL (reference sequence). There are 13 residues in the CDR3.

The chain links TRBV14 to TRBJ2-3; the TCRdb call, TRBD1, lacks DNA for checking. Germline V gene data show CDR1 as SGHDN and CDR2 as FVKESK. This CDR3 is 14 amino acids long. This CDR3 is CASSHRGNTDTQYF.

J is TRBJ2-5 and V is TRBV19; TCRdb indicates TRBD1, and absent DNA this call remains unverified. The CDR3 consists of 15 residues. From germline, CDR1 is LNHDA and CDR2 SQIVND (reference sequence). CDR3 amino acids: CASSLKGTYQETQYF.